A single sample gave rise to the 9 T cell receptor beta chains below, sequenced in a study of beta chain features in type 1 diabetes. Reverse transcribing all isolated RNA meant expressed TCRB transcripts were sequenced. TCRdb's table, derived via immunoSEQ multiplex PCR, lists solely in-frame clones and lacks some. The profile shows 300,000 to 350,000 clones, around a fifth of them singletons. Specimen: naive CD4+ T cells from blood. Receptors originate from a woman in her late teens or twenties in good health.

This clone came up a few times. V usage is TRBV6-6 and J usage is TRBJ2-7; D is perhaps TRBD1 (6 bases). The CDR3 contains 14 residues. From germline, CDR1 is MNHNY and CDR2 SVGAGI (reference sequence). The V end lost 5 bases, the J end lost 1 base, and 12 bases lay between the germline ends. CDR3 sequence reads: CASSRSGESYEQYF. CDR3 nucleotides: TGTGCCAGCAGTCGATCAGGGGAGTCCTACGAGCAGTACTTC.

The rearrangement joins TRBV29-1 to TRBJ2-5; D is unresolved. Per the germline V gene, CDR1 is SQVTM and CDR2 is ANQGSEA. V lost 4 bases, J lost 4 bases, and 7 bases lay in between. CDR3 length: 11 residues. CDR3 in amino acids: CSVALSETQYF. DNA of the CDR3: TGCAGCGTTGCGTTGTCAGAGACCCAGTACTTC.

This chain links TRBV5-4 with TRBJ1-4; 9 bases match TRBD1. The germline gives CDR1 SGHNT, CDR2 YYREEE (reference sequence). Trimming took 9 bases from V and 3 from J; bases not matched to a gene: 12. The CDR3 has 16 amino acids. CDR3 coding DNA: TGTGCCACCTCAGGGACAGGGACAATTTCTAATGAAAAACTGTTTTTT. It specifies CATSGTGTISNEKLFF.

This clone was seen more than once but under ten times. The chain combines TRBV6-6 with TRBJ1-2, with 7 bases matching TRBD1. J lost 4 bases, V lost 6 bases, and 11 bases had no gene match. CDR3 length: 15 residues. Germline CDR1 is MNHNY and CDR2 is SVGAGI (reference sequence). As DNA, the CDR3 is TGTGCCAGCAGCCGACAGACAGGGCCCACCTATGGCTACACCTTC. Protein sequence: CASSRQTGPTYGYTF.

The chain employs TRBV5-1 and TRBJ2-6; the D gene is possibly TRBD1 (6 bases). Per the germline V gene, CDR1 is SGHRS and CDR2 is YFSETQ. Trimming stripped 5 bases from V and 2 bases from J, with 8 bases between. The CDR3 consists of 14 residues. Written as DNA, the CDR3 is TGCGCCAGCAGGACAGGAGCTGGGGCCAACGTCCTGACTTTC. Protein: CASRTGAGANVLTF.

This rearrangement joins TRBV28 to TRBJ2-7, with D possibly matching TRBD1 (6 bases). CDR3 length equals 13 residues. The V end lost 7 bases, the J end lost 2 bases, and 12 bases lay between the germline ends. Germline lookup yields CDR1 MDHEN and CDR2 SYDVKM. The CDR3 region is CASTRQEAYEQYF. CDR3 in DNA: TGTGCCAGCACTCGACAGGAAGCCTACGAGCAGTACTTC.

This clone was picked up a small number of times. The genes are TRBV7-9 and TRBJ1-6; D possibly corresponds to TRBD1 (6 bases). The CDR3 has 15 amino acids. From germline, CDR1 is SEHNR and CDR2 FQNEAQ (reference sequence). Trimming took off 2 bases at V and 7 bases at J, with 12 bases between the two ends. CDR3 in amino acids: CASSLRQGQNSPLHF. In nucleotides, the CDR3 is TGTGCCAGCAGCTTACGCCAGGGGCAGAATTCACCCCTCCACTTT.

V and J are TRBV27 and TRBJ2-7; weak D call: TRBD1 (6 bases). Germline lookup yields CDR1 MNHEY and CDR2 SMNVEV (reference sequence). CDR3 length: 13 amino acids. The V end lost 8 bases, the J end lost 3 bases, and 14 bases lay between the germline ends. This chain's CDR3 is CASGGPLHYEQYF. The CDR3 DNA sequence: TGTGCCAGCGGGGGCCCCCTCCACTACGAGCAGTACTTC.

The genes are TRBV5-6 and TRBJ2-5; 12 bases agree with TRBD2. CDR1 and CDR2 from the germline V gene are SGHDT and YYEEEE. With V trimmed by 1 base and J by 3 bases, 1 base remained unmatched. This CDR3 is 15 amino acids long. CDR3 in DNA: TGTGCCAGCAGCTTGCGACTAGCGGGGGAAGAGACCCAGTACTTC. Its protein product is CASSLRLAGEETQYF. Full variable domain (missing parts from reference TRBV5-6 and TRBJ2-5): DAGVTQSPTHLIKTRGQQVTLRCSPKSGHDTVSWYQQALGQGPQFIFQYYEEEERQRGNFPDRFSGHQFPNYSSELNVNALLLGDSALYLCASSLRLAGEETQYFGPGTRLLVL.